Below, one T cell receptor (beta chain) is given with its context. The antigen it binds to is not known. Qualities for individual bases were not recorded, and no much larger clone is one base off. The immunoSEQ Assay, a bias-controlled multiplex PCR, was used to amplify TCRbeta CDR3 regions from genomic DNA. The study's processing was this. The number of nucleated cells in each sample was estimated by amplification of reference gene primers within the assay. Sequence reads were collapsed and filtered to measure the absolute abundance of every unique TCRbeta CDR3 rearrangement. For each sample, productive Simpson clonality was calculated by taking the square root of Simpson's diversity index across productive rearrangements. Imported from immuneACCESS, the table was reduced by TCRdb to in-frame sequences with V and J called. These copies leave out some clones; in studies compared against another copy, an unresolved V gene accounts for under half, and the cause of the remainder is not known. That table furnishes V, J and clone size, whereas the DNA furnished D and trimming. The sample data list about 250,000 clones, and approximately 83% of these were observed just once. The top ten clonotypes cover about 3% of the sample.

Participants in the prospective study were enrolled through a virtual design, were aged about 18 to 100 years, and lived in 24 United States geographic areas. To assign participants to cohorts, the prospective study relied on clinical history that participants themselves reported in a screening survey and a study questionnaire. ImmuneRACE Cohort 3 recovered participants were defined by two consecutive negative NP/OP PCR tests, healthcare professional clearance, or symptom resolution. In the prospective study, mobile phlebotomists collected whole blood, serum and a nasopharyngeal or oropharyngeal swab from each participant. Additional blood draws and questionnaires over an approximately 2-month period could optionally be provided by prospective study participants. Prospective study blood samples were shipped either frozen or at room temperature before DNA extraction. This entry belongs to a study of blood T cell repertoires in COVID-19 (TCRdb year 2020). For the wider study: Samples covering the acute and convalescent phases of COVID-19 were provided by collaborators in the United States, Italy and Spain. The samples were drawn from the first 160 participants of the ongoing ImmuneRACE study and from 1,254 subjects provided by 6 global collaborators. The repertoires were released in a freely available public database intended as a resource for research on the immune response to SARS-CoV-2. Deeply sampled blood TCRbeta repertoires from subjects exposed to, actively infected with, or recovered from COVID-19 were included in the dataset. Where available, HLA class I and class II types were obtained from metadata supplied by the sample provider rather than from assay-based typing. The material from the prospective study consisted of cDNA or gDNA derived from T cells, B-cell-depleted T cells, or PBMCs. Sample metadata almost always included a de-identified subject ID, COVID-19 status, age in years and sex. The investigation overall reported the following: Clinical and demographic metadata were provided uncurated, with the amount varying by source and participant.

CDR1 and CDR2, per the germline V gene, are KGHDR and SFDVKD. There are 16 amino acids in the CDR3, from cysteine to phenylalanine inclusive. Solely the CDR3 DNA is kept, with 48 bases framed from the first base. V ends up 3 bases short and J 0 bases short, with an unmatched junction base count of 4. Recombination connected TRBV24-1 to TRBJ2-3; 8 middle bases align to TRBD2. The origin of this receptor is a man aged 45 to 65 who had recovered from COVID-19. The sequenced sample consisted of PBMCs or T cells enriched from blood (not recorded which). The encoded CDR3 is CATSDRGGRSTDTQYF. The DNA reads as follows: TGTGCCACCAGTGATCGGGGGGGGCGAAGCACAGATACGCAGTATTTT.